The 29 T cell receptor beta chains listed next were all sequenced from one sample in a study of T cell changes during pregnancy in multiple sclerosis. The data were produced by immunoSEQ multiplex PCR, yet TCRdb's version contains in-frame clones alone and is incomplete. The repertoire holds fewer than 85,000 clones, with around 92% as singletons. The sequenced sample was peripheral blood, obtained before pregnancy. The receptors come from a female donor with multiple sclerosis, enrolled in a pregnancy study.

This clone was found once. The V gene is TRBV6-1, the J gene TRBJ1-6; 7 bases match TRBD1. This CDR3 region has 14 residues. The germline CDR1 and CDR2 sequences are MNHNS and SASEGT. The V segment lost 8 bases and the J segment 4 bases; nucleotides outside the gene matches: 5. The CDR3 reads CASGGRGYNSPLHF. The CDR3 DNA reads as TGTGCCAGCGGTGGCAGGGGGTATAATTCACCCCTCCACTTT.

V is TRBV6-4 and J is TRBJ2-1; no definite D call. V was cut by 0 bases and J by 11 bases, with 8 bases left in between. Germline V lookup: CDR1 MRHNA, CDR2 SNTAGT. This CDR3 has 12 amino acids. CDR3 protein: CASSDSFAKQFF. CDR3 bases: TGTGCCAGCAGTGACTCCTTCGCTAAGCAGTTCTTC.

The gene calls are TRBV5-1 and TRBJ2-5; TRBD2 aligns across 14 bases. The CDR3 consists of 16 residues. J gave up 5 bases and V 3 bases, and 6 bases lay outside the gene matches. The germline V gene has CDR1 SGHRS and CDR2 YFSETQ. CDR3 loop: CASSSGLAGARETQYF. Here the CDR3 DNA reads TGCGCCAGCAGCTCGGGACTAGCGGGAGCGAGGGAGACCCAGTACTTC.

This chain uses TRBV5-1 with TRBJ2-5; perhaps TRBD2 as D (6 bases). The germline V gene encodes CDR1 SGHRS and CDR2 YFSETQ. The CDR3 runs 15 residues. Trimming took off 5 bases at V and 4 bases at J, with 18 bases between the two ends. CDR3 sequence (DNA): TGCGCCAGCAGTCCCACGGGAGTATTGAGAGAGACCCAGTACTTC. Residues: CASSPTGVLRETQYF.

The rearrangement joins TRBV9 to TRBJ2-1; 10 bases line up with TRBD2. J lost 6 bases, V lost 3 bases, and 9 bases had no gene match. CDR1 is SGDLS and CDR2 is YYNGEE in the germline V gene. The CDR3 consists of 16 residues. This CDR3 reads CASSALGLAVGNEQFF. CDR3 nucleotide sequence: TGTGCCAGCAGCGCCCTCGGACTAGCGGTCGGCAATGAGCAGTTCTTC.

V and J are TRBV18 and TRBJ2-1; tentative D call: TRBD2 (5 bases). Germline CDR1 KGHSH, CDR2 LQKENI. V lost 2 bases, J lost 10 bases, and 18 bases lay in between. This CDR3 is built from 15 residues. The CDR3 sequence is CASSPIAYGPGEQFF. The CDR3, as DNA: TGTGCCAGCTCACCAATAGCCTACGGGCCGGGGGAGCAGTTCTTC.

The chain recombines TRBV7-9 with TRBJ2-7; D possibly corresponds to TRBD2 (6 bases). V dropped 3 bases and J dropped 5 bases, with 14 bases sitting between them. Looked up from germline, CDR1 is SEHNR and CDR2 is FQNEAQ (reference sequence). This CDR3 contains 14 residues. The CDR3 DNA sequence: TGTGCCAGCAGCTTCGGGACTTTTAATGACGAGCAGTACTTC. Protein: CASSFGTFNDEQYF.

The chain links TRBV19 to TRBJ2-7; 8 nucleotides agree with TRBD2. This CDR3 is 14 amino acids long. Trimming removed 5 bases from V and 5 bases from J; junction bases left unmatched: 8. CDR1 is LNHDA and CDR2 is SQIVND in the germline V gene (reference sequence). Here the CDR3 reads CASSRLAGLDEQYF. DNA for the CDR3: TGTGCCAGTAGTCGGCTAGCGGGTCTTGACGAGCAGTACTTC.

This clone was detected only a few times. The CDR3 loop is CASRGIGDTYEQYF. CDR3 bases: TGTGCCAGTAGGGGGATAGGGGACACCTACGAGCAGTACTTC. The chain uses TRBV2 and TRBJ2-7; D possibly corresponds to TRBD1 (6 bases). The CDR3 length is 14 residues. Germline V gene lookup returns CDR1 SNHLY and CDR2 FYNNEI. Trimming left V 9 bases short and J 2 bases short, with 17 bases between.

The CDR3 here is CASSPTGTPRSDTQYF. The CDR3 DNA reads TGTGCCAGCAGCCCTACCGGGACTCCCCGATCAGATACGCAGTATTTT. The chain recombines TRBV7-2 with TRBJ2-3; D perhaps matches TRBD2 (6 bases). CDR1 and CDR2 from the germline V gene are SGHTA and FQGNSA. The V gene lost 5 bases and the J gene lost 4 bases, with 19 bases spanning the gap. The CDR3 length is 16 residues.

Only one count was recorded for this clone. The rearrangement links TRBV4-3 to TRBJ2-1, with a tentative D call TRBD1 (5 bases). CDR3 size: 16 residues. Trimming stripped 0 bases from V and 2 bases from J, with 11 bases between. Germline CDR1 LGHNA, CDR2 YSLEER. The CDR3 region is CASSQDETGTYNEQFF. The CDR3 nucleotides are TGCGCCAGCAGCCAAGATGAAACAGGAACCTACAATGAGCAGTTCTTC.

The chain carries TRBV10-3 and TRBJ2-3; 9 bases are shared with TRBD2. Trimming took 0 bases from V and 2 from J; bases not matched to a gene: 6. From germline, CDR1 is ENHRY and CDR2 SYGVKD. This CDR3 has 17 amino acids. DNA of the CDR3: TGTGCCATCAGTGAGTCGCATACTAGCGGGCCCACAGATACGCAGTATTTT. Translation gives CAISESHTSGPTDTQYF.

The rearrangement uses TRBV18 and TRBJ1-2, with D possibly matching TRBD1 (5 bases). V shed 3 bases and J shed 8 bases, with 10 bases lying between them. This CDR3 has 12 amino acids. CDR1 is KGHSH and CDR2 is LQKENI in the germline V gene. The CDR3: CASSPTGGGYTF. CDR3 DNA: TGTGCCAGCTCACCCACCGGGGGGGGCTACACCTTC.

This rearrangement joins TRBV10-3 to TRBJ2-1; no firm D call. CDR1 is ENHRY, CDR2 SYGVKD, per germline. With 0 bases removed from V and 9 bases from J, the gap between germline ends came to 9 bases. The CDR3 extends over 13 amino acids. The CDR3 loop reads CAISESLIGEQFF. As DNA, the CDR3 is TGTGCCATCAGTGAGTCCCTCATCGGTGAGCAGTTCTTC.

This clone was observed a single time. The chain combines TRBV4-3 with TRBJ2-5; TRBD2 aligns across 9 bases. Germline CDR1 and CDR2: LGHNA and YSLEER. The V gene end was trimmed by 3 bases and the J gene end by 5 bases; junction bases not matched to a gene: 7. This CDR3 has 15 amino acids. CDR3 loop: CASSQQAGGGETQYF. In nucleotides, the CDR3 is TGCGCCAGCAGCCAGCAAGCGGGAGGTGGCGAGACCCAGTACTTC.

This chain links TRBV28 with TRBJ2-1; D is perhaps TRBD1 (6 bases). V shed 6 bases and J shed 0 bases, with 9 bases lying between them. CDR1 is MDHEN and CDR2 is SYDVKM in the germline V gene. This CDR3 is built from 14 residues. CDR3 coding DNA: TGTGCCAGCAGACAGGGCAGCTCCTACAATGAGCAGTTCTTC. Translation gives CASRQGSSYNEQFF.

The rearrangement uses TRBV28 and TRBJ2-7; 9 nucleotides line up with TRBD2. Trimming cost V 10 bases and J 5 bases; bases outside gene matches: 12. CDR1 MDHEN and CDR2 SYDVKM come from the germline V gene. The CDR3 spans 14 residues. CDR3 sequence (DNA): TGTGCCACCACTAATGGCGGGAGGGCAAACGAGCAGTACTTC. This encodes CATTNGGRANEQYF.

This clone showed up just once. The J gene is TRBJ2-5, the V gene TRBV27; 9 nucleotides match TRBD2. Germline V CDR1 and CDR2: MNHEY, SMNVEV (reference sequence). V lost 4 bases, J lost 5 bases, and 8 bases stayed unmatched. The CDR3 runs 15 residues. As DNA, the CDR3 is TGTGCCAGCAGTTCGGCGGGAGGGCCCTCGGAGACCCAGTACTTC. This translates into CASSSAGGPSETQYF.

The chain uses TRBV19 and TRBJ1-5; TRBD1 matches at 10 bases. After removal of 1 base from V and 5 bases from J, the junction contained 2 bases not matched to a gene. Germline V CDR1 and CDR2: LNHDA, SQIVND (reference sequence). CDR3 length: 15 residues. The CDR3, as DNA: TGTGCCAGTAGTATAGTAGACAGGGGGCATCAGCCCCAGCATTTT. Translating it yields CASSIVDRGHQPQHF.

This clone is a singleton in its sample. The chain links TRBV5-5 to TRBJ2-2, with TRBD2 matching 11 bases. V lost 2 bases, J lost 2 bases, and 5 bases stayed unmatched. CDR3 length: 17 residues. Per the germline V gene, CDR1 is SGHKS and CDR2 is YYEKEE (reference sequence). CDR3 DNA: TGTGCCAGCAGCTTAAAACTAGCGGGAGTCAACACCGGGGAGCTGTTTTTT. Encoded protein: CASSLKLAGVNTGELFF.

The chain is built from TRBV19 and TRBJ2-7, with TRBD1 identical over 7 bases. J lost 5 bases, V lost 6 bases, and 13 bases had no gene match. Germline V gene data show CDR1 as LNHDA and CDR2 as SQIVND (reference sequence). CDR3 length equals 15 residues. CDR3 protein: CASSPTGDGWNEQYF. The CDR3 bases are TGTGCCAGTAGCCCAACAGGGGACGGGTGGAACGAGCAGTACTTC.

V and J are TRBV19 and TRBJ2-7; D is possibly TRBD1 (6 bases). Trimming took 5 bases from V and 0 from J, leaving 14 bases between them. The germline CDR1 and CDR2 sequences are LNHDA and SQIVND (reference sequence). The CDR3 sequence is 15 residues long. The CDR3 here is CASSLRDMSSYEQYF. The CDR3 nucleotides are TGTGCCAGTAGTCTCCGGGACATGAGCTCCTACGAGCAGTACTTC.

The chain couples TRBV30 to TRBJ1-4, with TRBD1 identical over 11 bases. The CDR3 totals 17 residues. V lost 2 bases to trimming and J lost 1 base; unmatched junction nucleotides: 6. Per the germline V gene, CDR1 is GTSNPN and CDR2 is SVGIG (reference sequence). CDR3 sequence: CAWSPGTGGETNEKLFF. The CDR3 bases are TGTGCCTGGAGTCCCGGGACAGGGGGGGAAACTAATGAAAAACTGTTTTTT.

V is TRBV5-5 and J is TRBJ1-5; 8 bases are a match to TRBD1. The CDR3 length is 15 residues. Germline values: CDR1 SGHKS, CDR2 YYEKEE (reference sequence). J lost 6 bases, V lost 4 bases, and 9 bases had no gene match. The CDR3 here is CASSVGQGGFQPQHF. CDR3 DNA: TGTGCCAGCAGCGTAGGACAGGGAGGTTTTCAGCCCCAGCATTTT.

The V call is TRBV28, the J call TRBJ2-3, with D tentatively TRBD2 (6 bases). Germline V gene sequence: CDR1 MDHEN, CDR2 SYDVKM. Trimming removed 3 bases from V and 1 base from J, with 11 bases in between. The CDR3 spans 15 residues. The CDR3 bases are TGTGCCAGCAGTTTCGCGGGGAGACGCACAGATACGCAGTATTTT. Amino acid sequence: CASSFAGRRTDTQYF.

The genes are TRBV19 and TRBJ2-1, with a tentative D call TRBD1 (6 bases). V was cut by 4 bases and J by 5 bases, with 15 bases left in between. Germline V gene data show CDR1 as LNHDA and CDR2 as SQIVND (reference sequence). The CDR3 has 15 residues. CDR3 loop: CASSTPGAANNEQFF. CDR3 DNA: TGTGCCAGTAGTACCCCAGGGGCGGCAAACAATGAGCAGTTCTTC.

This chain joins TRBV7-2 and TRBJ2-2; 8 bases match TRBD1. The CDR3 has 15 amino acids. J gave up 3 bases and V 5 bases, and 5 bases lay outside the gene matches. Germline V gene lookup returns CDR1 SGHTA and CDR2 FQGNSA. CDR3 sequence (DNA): TGTGCCAGCAGCCCCAGGGGGCTCGACACCGGGGAGCTGTTTTTT. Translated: CASSPRGLDTGELFF.

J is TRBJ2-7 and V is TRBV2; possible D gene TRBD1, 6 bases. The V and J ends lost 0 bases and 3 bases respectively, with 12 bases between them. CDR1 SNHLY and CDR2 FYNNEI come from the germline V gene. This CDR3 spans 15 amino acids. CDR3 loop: CASSEAPGRGYEQYF. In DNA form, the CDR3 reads TGTGCCAGCAGTGAAGCCCCAGGCAGGGGCTACGAGCAGTACTTC.

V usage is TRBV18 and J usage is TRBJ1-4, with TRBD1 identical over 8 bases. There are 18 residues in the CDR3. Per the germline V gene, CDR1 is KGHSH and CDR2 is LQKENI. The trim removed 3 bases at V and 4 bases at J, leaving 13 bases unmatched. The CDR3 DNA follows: TGTGCCAGCTCACCTAACCGTCTTGGACAGGGCCTTAATGAAAAACTGTTTTTT. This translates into CASSPNRLGQGLNEKLFF. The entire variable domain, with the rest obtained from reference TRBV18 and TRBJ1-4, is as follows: NAGVMQNPRHLVRRRGQEARLRCSPMKGHSHVYWYRQLPEEGLKFMVYLQKENIIDESGMPKERFSAEFPKEGPSILRIQQVVRGDSAAYFCASSPNRLGQGLNEKLFFGSGTQLSVL.